Listed here are 31 T cell receptor beta chains from one sample, sequenced in a study of vaccination and CD4 T cells after COVID-19. What these receptors recognize is not known. Treatment described: roughly 10-day PBMC culture with coronavirus spike peptide pools or control peptides (ViraFEST assay). Scientists ran DNA taken from cultured CD4+ T cells through the Oncomine TCR Beta short-read assay for sequencing. Each CDR3 protein gets one entry after TCRdb re-called the PCR reads with MiXCR. The sample holds 15,000 to 20,000 distinct CDR3 sequences, roughly 54% seen once. The specimen sequenced was CD4+ T cells from blood, cultured in vitro. These receptors originate from a human donor who had recovered from COVID-19.

The chain is built from TRBV28 and TRBJ1-2; TRBD1 matches at 9 bases. CDR3 size: 21 residues. Germline assignment: CDR1 MDHEN and CDR2 SYDVKM. V gave up 1 base and J gave up 4 bases; unmatched junction bases: 22. CDR3 region: CASSLFGGTGRKSLGSYGYTF. The CDR3 nucleotides read TGTGCCAGCAGTTTATTTGGAGGGACAGGGAGGAAGTCGTTAGGTAGCTATGGCTACACCTTC.

V is TRBV20-1 and J is TRBJ2-3; 15 nucleotides align to TRBD2. V shed 5 bases, J shed 4 bases, and the junction held 4 bases outside the gene matches. Germline V gene data show CDR1 as DFQATT and CDR2 as SNEGSKA (reference sequence). CDR3 length equals 15 residues. CDR3 coding DNA: TGCAGTGCTTCCCGGACTAGCGGGAGGGCAGATACGCAGTATTTT. Amino acids: CSASRTSGRADTQYF.

The V and J genes are TRBV28 and TRBJ1-2, with 9 positions matching TRBD1. Germline V gene lookup returns CDR1 MDHEN and CDR2 SYDVKM. The CDR3 sequence is 15 residues long. The J segment lost 8 bases and the V segment lost 1 base, leaving 8 bases of the junction unmatched. CDR3 bases: TGTGCCAGCAGTTTATCGGGTGGGACAGGGAAAGGCTACACCTTC. It specifies CASSLSGGTGKGYTF.

The V and J genes are TRBV30 and TRBJ2-3, with D perhaps TRBD2 (5 bases). There are 13 residues in the CDR3. V was clipped by 5 bases and J by 2 bases, with 11 bases between them. Germline V gene lookup returns CDR1 GTSNPN and CDR2 SVGIG (reference sequence). The DNA of the CDR3 is TGTGCCTGGGACTATGGGATCACAGATACGCAGTATTTT. Amino acid sequence: CAWDYGITDTQYF.

This clonotype was counted between two and nine times. The rearrangement uses TRBV7-3 and TRBJ1-1; D is uncertain. Germline V gene sequence: CDR1 SGHTA, CDR2 FQGTGA. The CDR3 covers 14 residues. The V and J ends lost 5 bases and 2 bases respectively, with 12 bases between them. In DNA form, the CDR3 reads TGTGCCAGCAGCCCTGGCTCCCCCAACACTGAAGCTTTCTTT. It encodes CASSPGSPNTEAFF.

The chain is built from TRBV11-3 and TRBJ1-1; D gene uncertain. V was shortened by 0 bases and J by 0 bases, with 5 bases between the two germline ends. The germline V gene has CDR1 SGHNT and CDR2 YENEEA. The CDR3 loop spans 14 amino acids. CDR3 DNA sequence: TGTGCCAGCAGCTTAGACGGAATGAACACTGAAGCTTTCTTT. Amino acid sequence: CASSLDGMNTEAFF.

The V gene is TRBV6-1, the J gene TRBJ2-5; 8 nucleotides agree with TRBD1. Germline V gives CDR1 MNHNS, CDR2 SASEGT. The V segment lost 2 bases and the J segment 5 bases; nucleotides outside the gene matches: 10. The CDR3 loop spans 16 amino acids. For the CDR3, the DNA is TGTGCCAGCAGTGAAAGTCCCCCGACAGGGGCCGAGACCCAGTACTTC. It is translated as CASSESPPTGAETQYF.

This chain uses TRBV28 with TRBJ2-7; TRBD2 might be the D (6 bases). Trimming left V 2 bases short and J 5 bases short, with 16 bases between. The germline V gene has CDR1 MDHEN and CDR2 SYDVKM. The CDR3 is 15 amino acids. The CDR3: CASSLLSGSRDEQYF. Here the CDR3 DNA reads TGTGCCAGCAGTTTACTTAGCGGTAGCAGGGACGAGCAGTACTTC.

This rearrangement joins TRBV21-1 to TRBJ1-6. TRBV21-1 represents a pseudogene. The CDR3 is 16 amino acids. The DNA of the CDR3 is TGTGCCAGCAGCCCCCAAGGGAGGCGACTAAATTCACCCCTCCACTTT. The encoded protein is CASSPQGRRLNSPLHF.

In this sample, this clonotype turned up a few times. The V call is TRBV6-2 or TRBV6-3, the J call TRBJ1-2, with a weak D call TRBD1 (5 bases). V was trimmed by 2 bases and J by 5 bases, leaving 15 bases between them. CDR1 and CDR2 from the germline V gene are MNHEY and SVGEGT. The CDR3 consists of 15 residues. The CDR3 sequence is CASSYQGALGYGYTF. DNA for the CDR3: TGTGCCAGCAGTTACCAAGGGGCGCTCGGGTATGGCTACACCTTC.

The chain is built from TRBV29-1 and TRBJ2-3; D is unclear. V lost 6 bases and J lost 5, with 9 bases in between. CDR3 length: 11 amino acids. The germline CDR1 and CDR2 sequences are SQVTM and ANQGSEA. CDR3 nucleotides: TGCAGCGTCGACCTGAGAGATACGCAGTATTTT. Residues: CSVDLRDTQYF.

The V and J genes are TRBV9 and TRBJ2-6; 7 bases are a match to TRBD1. This CDR3 has 16 amino acids. Germline V lookup: CDR1 SGDLS, CDR2 YYNGEE. V was pared by 7 bases and J by 0 bases, with 7 bases of the junction left unmatched. The CDR3 loop reads CASGGQIFSGANVLTF. As DNA, the CDR3 is TGTGCCAGCGGGGGACAGATATTCTCTGGGGCCAACGTCCTGACTTTC.

The chain recombines TRBV7-3 with TRBJ2-1; D possibly corresponds to TRBD2 (6 bases). Germline CDR1 and CDR2: SGHTA and FQGTGA. Trimming took 5 bases from V and 3 from J, leaving 14 bases between them. The CDR3 contains 15 residues. The CDR3 DNA sequence: TGTGCCAGCAGCAGAGTAGCGGCCGTCTACAATGAGCAGTTCTTC. This sequence encodes CASSRVAAVYNEQFF.

This clonotype has more than one count but fewer than ten. The chain is built from TRBV6-1 and TRBJ1-2, with TRBD1 matching 7 bases. Germline CDR1 MNHNS, CDR2 SASEGT. Losses at the gene ends were 6 bases for V and 4 bases for J; bases not matched to a gene: 8. The CDR3 is 14 amino acids. CDR3 loop: CASRRDSLFYGYTF. The CDR3 nucleotides read TGTGCCAGCAGGAGGGACAGCCTCTTCTATGGCTACACCTTC.

CDR3 residues: CASSFRINEKLFF. DNA of the CDR3: TGTGCCAGCAGTTTCAGGATTAATGAAAAACTGTTTTTT. J is TRBJ1-4 and V is TRBV27; D unresolved. Germline V lookup: CDR1 MNHEY, CDR2 SMNVEV (reference sequence). V lost 3 bases to trimming and J lost 4 bases, with 6 bases between them. The CDR3 runs to 13 residues.

The chain uses TRBV6-1 and TRBJ2-7; 7 bases line up with TRBD1. CDR1 MNHNS and CDR2 SASEGT come from the germline V gene. Trimming at V came to 2 bases and at J to 2 bases, leaving 6 bases not matched to a gene. The CDR3 length is 15 residues. The DNA for the CDR3 is TGTGCCAGCAGTGAACCGGGACAGCCGACCTACGAGCAGTACTTC. Protein: CASSEPGQPTYEQYF.

V and J are TRBV24-1 and TRBJ2-7; 9 bases line up with TRBD1. Germline CDR1 reads KGHDR; CDR2 reads SFDVKD. V lost 7 bases, J lost 5 bases, and 8 bases stayed unmatched. CDR3 size: 14 residues. The CDR3 protein is CATSRNDRGDEQYF. In nucleotides, the CDR3 is TGTGCCACCAGCCGGAACGACAGGGGGGACGAGCAGTACTTC.

The V call is TRBV20-1, the J call TRBJ1-2, with TRBD1 matching 9 bases. Germline CDR1 reads DFQATT; CDR2 reads SNEGSKA (reference sequence). The V and J ends lost 5 bases and 7 bases, in that order; junction bases with no gene match: 8. There are 13 residues in the CDR3. CDR3 in amino acids: CSAGNRGLSGYTF. The CDR3 DNA is TGCAGTGCTGGAAACAGGGGGCTATCTGGCTACACCTTC.

This clonotype was seen a handful of times. The chain links TRBV12-3 or TRBV12-4 to TRBJ2-1; TRBD2 aligns across 8 bases. Unmatched junction bases numbered 11, after V lost 6 bases and J lost 7 bases. The CDR3 spans 15 residues. The CDR3 protein is CASSLGTSGGNEQFF. CDR3 in DNA: TGTGCCAGCAGCCTAGGGACTAGTGGTGGGAATGAGCAGTTCTTC.

The chain couples TRBV20-1 to TRBJ1-2, with D unclear. CDR1 and CDR2 (germline): DFQATT, SNEGSKA (reference sequence). Trimming pared 7 bases from V and 6 bases from J, leaving 12 bases between. This CDR3 is built from 11 residues. The DNA for the CDR3 is TGCAGTGGCGCTATACTAAATGGCTACACCTTC. This sequence encodes CSGAILNGYTF.

A single count supports this clonotype. This chain connects TRBV7-2 to TRBJ2-1, with D perhaps being TRBD1 or TRBD2 (5 bases each). The CDR3 contains 17 residues. The germline gives CDR1 SGHTA, CDR2 FQGNSA. The ends were cut back, 5 bases at V and 0 bases at J, with 17 bases in the middle. Here the CDR3 DNA reads TGTGCCAGCAGCCAAGTCGGGGCGGCCAGCTCCTACAATGAGCAGTTCTTC. Translation gives CASSQVGAASSYNEQFF.

This clonotype was observed a few times. The rearrangement joins TRBV7-2 to TRBJ2-1, with D hard to call. The CDR3 is 13 amino acids. The ends were cut back, 2 bases at V and 10 bases at J, with 12 bases in the middle. Per germline, CDR1 SGHTA and CDR2 FQGNSA. The CDR3 DNA reads as TGTGCCAGCAGCTTAAGGACGGCCCGCGAGCAGTTCTTC. This encodes CASSLRTAREQFF.

The chain is built from TRBV11-2 and TRBJ2-3; D remains ambiguous. Trimming left V 2 bases short and J 2 bases short, with 8 bases between. The CDR3 is 14 amino acids. Germline V gene data show CDR1 as SGHAT and CDR2 as FQNNGV. The CDR3 coding sequence is TGTGCCAGCAGCTTAACTGGGATCACAGATACGCAGTATTTT. Protein product: CASSLTGITDTQYF.

The chain has TRBV11-1 and TRBJ1-1; maybe TRBD1 (6 bases). This CDR3 has 18 residues. V shed 5 bases and J shed 10 bases, with 32 bases lying between them. Germline CDR1 is SGHAT and CDR2 is FQDESV (reference sequence). The CDR3 sequence: CASSRAGGPVRGVSGAFF. CDR3 coding DNA: TGTGCCAGCAGCCGAGCCGGGGGGCCGGTTAGGGGAGTCTCAGGAGCTTTCTTT. Full variable domain (remainder filled in from reference TRBV11-1 and TRBJ1-1): EAEVAQSPRYKITEKSQAVAFWCDPISGHATLYWYRQILGQGPELLVQFQDESVVDDSQLPKDRFSAERLKGVDSTLKIQPAELGDSAMYLCASSRAGGPVRGVSGAFFGQGTRLTVV.

CDR3 region: CASSQVVGSNQPQHF. DNA for the CDR3: TGTGCCAGCAGCCAAGTGGTAGGGAGCAATCAGCCCCAGCATTTT. This chain links TRBV3-1 with TRBJ1-5; no firm D call. The CDR3 consists of 15 residues. Trimming removed 1 base from V and 1 base from J, with 8 bases in between. Looked up from germline, CDR1 is LGHDT and CDR2 is YNNKEL (reference sequence).

The chain uses TRBV20-1 and TRBJ1-5; no clear D. CDR1 is DFQATT, CDR2 SNEGSKA, per germline (reference sequence). This CDR3 has 15 residues. V was clipped by 5 bases and J by 6 bases, with 20 bases between them. CDR3 nucleotide sequence: TGCAGTGCTTCAACGAATATAGGAAGCGGTCAGCCCCAGCATTTT. Translating gives CSASTNIGSGQPQHF.

This clonotype was seen a single time. The chain carries TRBV4-1 and TRBJ2-1; D may correspond to TRBD1 or TRBD2 (5 bases each). CDR3 length equals 14 residues. The germline V gene has CDR1 MGHRA and CDR2 YSYEKL. The germline V and J ends were trimmed by 5 bases and 3 bases, with 11 bases remaining between them. CDR3 nucleotide sequence: TGCGCCAGCAGCGGGGGAAGAAGCTACAATGAGCAGTTCTTC. It yields the protein CASSGGRSYNEQFF.

The chain recombines TRBV6-1 with TRBJ2-2; TRBD2 might be the D (5 bases). V shed 7 bases and J shed 5 bases, with 14 bases lying between them. The germline CDR1 and CDR2 sequences are MNHNS and SASEGT. This CDR3 contains 14 residues. CDR3 in DNA: TGTGCCAGCACCGAGGACTTCCGGACCGGGGAGCTGTTTTTT. It specifies CASTEDFRTGELFF.

The chain joins TRBV10-2 to TRBJ2-6; D is perhaps TRBD2 (5 bases). This CDR3 is built from 15 residues. The V end was cut by 3 bases, the J end by 0 bases, with 6 bases between. Germline V gene lookup returns CDR1 WSHSY and CDR2 SAAADI. Here the CDR3 DNA reads TGCGCCAGCAGTGACGGGGACTCTGGGGCCAACGTCCTGACTTTC. Translating it yields CASSDGDSGANVLTF.

This clonotype showed up just a few times. The chain combines TRBV30 with TRBJ2-5; unclear D gene. CDR1 GTSNPN and CDR2 SVGIG come from the germline V gene (reference sequence). The CDR3 is made up of 13 amino acids. Trimming cost V 4 bases and J 3 bases, with 12 bases left between them. The DNA for the CDR3 is TGTGCCTGGAACCCCCCAGCCGAAGAGACCCAGTACTTC. It yields the protein CAWNPPAEETQYF.

This chain uses TRBV4-2 with TRBJ2-1; D tentatively reads TRBD1 or TRBD2 (5 bases each). V dropped 0 bases and J dropped 12 bases, with 18 bases sitting between them. This CDR3 is 15 amino acids long. In germline, CDR1 is LGHNA, CDR2 YNFKEQ. The CDR3 region has the DNA TGTGCCAGCAGCCAAGATAGCCGGGACGTCCGATTGCAGTTCTTC. Protein sequence: CASSQDSRDVRLQFF.